The rows below give T cell receptor beta chains drawn from one sample of a study of CXCR3-negative and CXCR3-positive naive CD8 T cells. TCRdb re-called the 5' RACE reads and catalogs CDR3 proteins one per entry, DNA excluded. The sample totals about 63,000 distinct CDR3 sequences. The sequenced material came from naive CXCR3+ CD8+ T cells from blood. These receptor sequences come from a human donor in good health. Some clones in this sample may be carry-over from other donors' samples. Both conserved end residues are part of each CDR3.

TRBJ2-7	TRBV20-1	14	CSARGAGGTYEQYF
TRBJ2-1	TRBV7-6	12	CASSSGDTEQFF
TRBJ1-1	TRBV29-1	12	CSVELLTGEAFF
TRBJ2-3	TRBV20-1	16	CSARDPASGSTDTQYF
TRBJ1-1	TRBV29-1	13	CSVEGTVNTEAFF
TRBJ2-1	TRBV29-1	13	CSVEDLSGQEQFF
TRBJ2-7	TRBV29-1	12	CSVTGTGSEQYF
TRBJ2-7	TRBV20-1	15	CSAEPRTEETAEQYF
TRBJ1-1	TRBV12-3/TRBV12-4	14	CASRGPGGAGEAFF
TRBJ2-7	TRBV29-1	12	CSVEDEPPEQYF
TRBJ2-3	TRBV20-1	16	CSARDRASGSTDTQYF
TRBJ2-7	TRBV5-1	14	CASSYRATNYEQYF
TRBJ1-1	TRBV29-1	12	CSVLQGGTEAFF
TRBJ2-7	TRBV21-1	13	CASSKDPRGEQYF
TRBJ2-1	TRBV3-1	15	CASSDTLVSYNEQFF
TRBJ2-7	TRBV7-6	16	CASSPFSGVSSYEQYF